The 32 T cell receptor beta chains presented below share a single source sample, sequenced in a study of cytomegalovirus exposure and HLA in healthy donors. Some clones are missing from TCRdb's copy, which holds only in-frame ones; the method was immunoSEQ multiplex PCR. Among 90,000 to 150,000 clones listed, roughly 86% were seen once. Sequencing was carried out using PBMCs. These receptors came from a man aged 18 to 29 in good health and CMV-seronegative.

The J gene is TRBJ2-3, the V gene TRBV7-2; D possibly corresponds to TRBD2 (6 bases). The CDR3 is made up of 14 amino acids. V lost 5 bases to trimming and J lost 2 bases, with 11 bases between them. Looked up from germline, CDR1 is SGHTA and CDR2 is FQGNSA. Here the CDR3 reads CASSRGGDTDTQYF. For the CDR3, the DNA is TGTGCCAGCAGCAGGGGCGGGGACACAGATACGCAGTATTTT.

The chain recombines TRBV27 with TRBJ1-1; 8 nucleotides match TRBD1. The CDR3 sequence is 15 residues long. Germline V gene data show CDR1 as MNHEY and CDR2 as SMNVEV (reference sequence). J lost 6 bases, V lost 3 bases, and 9 bases had no gene match. The CDR3 is CASSFGQGGGAEAFF. DNA of the CDR3: TGTGCCAGCAGTTTCGGACAGGGTGGGGGGGCTGAAGCTTTCTTT.

V and J are TRBV20-1 and TRBJ2-5; possibly TRBD1 for D (6 bases). CDR3 length: 11 amino acids. Germline CDR1 is DFQATT and CDR2 is SNEGSKA (reference sequence). Here the CDR3 DNA reads TGCAGCAGAAGGGGGCAAGAGACCCAGTACTTC. Protein sequence: CSRRGQETQYF.

Of note for this clone: The identical CDR3 is also encoded by other nucleotide sequences in the sample. The V gene is TRBV5-4, the J gene TRBJ2-7; the D gene is possibly TRBD1 (6 bases). V was trimmed by 0 bases and J by 3 bases, leaving 10 bases between them. The CDR3 is made up of 14 amino acids. Germline CDR1 is SGHNT and CDR2 is YYREEE (reference sequence). The CDR3 DNA follows: TGTGCCAGCAGCTTGGGCAGGGGTGGCTACGAGCAGTACTTC. This sequence encodes CASSLGRGGYEQYF.

The rearrangement joins TRBV12-2 to TRBJ1-5; the table calls TRBD1, which could not be checked here. TRBV12-2 is noted as a pseudogene. The CDR3 loop spans 20 amino acids. The CDR3: CASRPGGTGFSSWSSRPQHF. The CDR3 coding sequence is TGTGCAAGTCGCCCAGGCGGGACAGGGTTCTCTTCGTGGTCCTCAAGGCCCCAGCATTTT.

This sequence joins TRBV27 and TRBJ2-5, with unresolved D. The V end was cut by 3 bases, the J end by 5 bases, with 4 bases between. CDR3 length: 11 residues. CDR1 MNHEY and CDR2 SMNVEV come from the germline V gene (reference sequence). CDR3 in DNA: TGTGCCAGCAGTTTCCAGGAGACCCAGTACTTC. Translation gives CASSFQETQYF.

The CDR3 sequence: CATSRDAIRRYSYNEQFF. The CDR3 DNA follows: TGTGCCACCAGCAGAGATGCGATTCGCCGATACTCCTACAATGAGCAGTTCTTC. The rearrangement uses TRBV15 and TRBJ2-1; D is undetermined. The V gene's germline CDR1 is LNHNV and CDR2 YYDKDF (reference sequence). V lost 0 bases, J lost 0 bases, and 15 bases lay in between. The CDR3 spans 18 residues.

This clone was seen only once. The chain couples TRBV7-7 to TRBJ2-1; 9 bases match TRBD2. The germline V gene encodes CDR1 SSHAT and CDR2 FNYEAQ (reference sequence). This CDR3 region has 15 residues. V dropped 3 bases and J dropped 6; count of bases not matched to a gene: 6. CDR3 in amino acids: CASSLGGRASNEQFF. The CDR3 DNA follows: TGTGCCAGCAGCTTGGGCGGGAGGGCGAGCAATGAGCAGTTCTTC.

The V and J genes are TRBV6-5 and TRBJ1-6, with D uncertain. Per the germline V gene, CDR1 is MNHEY and CDR2 is SVGAGI. V lost 0 bases to trimming and J lost 3 bases, with 6 bases between them. CDR3 length: 15 residues. The CDR3 loop reads CASSYSLSYNSPLHF. As DNA, the CDR3 is TGTGCCAGCAGTTACTCGCTCAGCTATAATTCACCCCTCCACTTT.

The chain couples TRBV6-1 to TRBJ2-3; 11 bases agree with TRBD2. The CDR3 is 16 residues long. Germline assignment: CDR1 MNHNS and CDR2 SASEGT. J lost 10 bases, V lost 4 bases, and 13 bases had no gene match. Written as DNA, the CDR3 is TGTGCCAGCAGTGTCCCCCTAGCGGGGGGACCGGGCGCGCAGTATTTT. Protein product: CASSVPLAGGPGAQYF.

The chain links TRBV11-2 to TRBJ2-1, with 7 nucleotides matching TRBD1. Germline trimming cut 5 bases from V and 2 bases from J; bases unmatched to any gene: 12. The germline CDR1 and CDR2 sequences are SGHAT and FQNNGV. The CDR3 consists of 17 residues. The CDR3 loop is CASSLRRTGNTYNEQFF. The CDR3 DNA follows: TGTGCCAGCAGCCTCCGTAGGACAGGAAACACCTACAATGAGCAGTTCTTC.

This rearrangement joins TRBV5-1 to TRBJ2-1, with 9 nucleotides matching TRBD2. The CDR3 has 15 residues. Germline assignment: CDR1 SGHRS and CDR2 YFSETQ. V gave up 0 bases and J gave up 4 bases; unmatched junction bases: 2. The CDR3 DNA sequence: TGCGCCAGCAGCTTGGCGACTAGCGGATACAATGAGCAGTTCTTC. Protein: CASSLATSGYNEQFF. Complete variable domain (other parts from reference TRBV5-1 and TRBJ2-1): KAGVTQTPRYLIKTRGQQVTLSCSPISGHRSVSWYQQTPGQGLQFLFEYFSETQRNKGNFPGRFSGRQFSNSRSEMNVSTLELGDSALYLCASSLATSGYNEQFFGPGTRLTVL.

This clone was seen only a few times. This chain links TRBV28 with TRBJ2-7; 11 bases line up with TRBD1. The V segment lost 5 bases and the J segment 5 bases; nucleotides outside the gene matches: 14. The CDR3 length is 17 residues. Germline values: CDR1 MDHEN, CDR2 SYDVKM. CDR3 residues: CASSLHGTGGRLDEQYF. In DNA form, the CDR3 reads TGTGCCAGCAGTCTCCATGGGACAGGGGGGCGCTTGGACGAGCAGTACTTC.

The V and J genes are TRBV7-9 and TRBJ2-7, with no clear D. The V gene lost 3 bases and the J gene lost 4 bases, with 13 bases spanning the gap. The CDR3 runs 14 residues. Per the germline V gene, CDR1 is SEHNR and CDR2 is FQNEAQ (reference sequence). The CDR3 loop is CASSLGQAVYEQYF. CDR3 bases: TGTGCCAGCAGCTTGGGTCAGGCCGTTTACGAGCAGTACTTC. Combining the CDR3 with reference TRBV7-9 and TRBJ2-7 gives the whole variable domain DTGVSQNPRHKITKRGQNVTFRCDPISEHNRLYWYRQTLGQGPEFLTYFQNEAQLEKSRLLSDRFSAERPKGSFSTLEIQRTEQGDSAMYLCASSLGQAVYEQYFGPGTRLTVT.

The chain joins TRBV2 to TRBJ1-2; a weak D match, TRBD1 (6 bases). The CDR3 length is 13 residues. In germline, CDR1 is SNHLY, CDR2 FYNNEI. V was pared by 6 bases and J by 0 bases, with 8 bases between. DNA of the CDR3: TGTGCCAGCAGGTACAGGGCTAACTATGGCTACACCTTC. Its translation is CASRYRANYGYTF.

This chain joins TRBV7-9 and TRBJ2-5; maybe TRBD1 (5 bases). The CDR3 spans 15 residues. The V gene's germline CDR1 is SEHNR and CDR2 FQNEAQ (reference sequence). V lost 1 base to trimming and J lost 2 bases, with 11 bases between them. DNA of the CDR3: TGTGCCAGCAGCTTAGGTCGCAGGGCGCAAGAGACCCAGTACTTC. Encoded protein: CASSLGRRAQETQYF.

The chain couples TRBV21-1 to TRBJ1-1. TRBV21-1 is classified as a pseudogene. This CDR3 has 13 residues. CDR3 in DNA: TGTGCCAACACCGGTGGGGGGGGCACTGAAGCTTTCTTT. Amino acids: CANTGGGGTEAFF.

V is TRBV30 and J is TRBJ2-5, with 7 bases fitting TRBD1. The length of the CDR3 is 13 residues. J lost 5 bases, V lost 2 bases, and 5 bases had no gene match. Per the germline V gene, CDR1 is GTSNPN and CDR2 is SVGIG (reference sequence). CDR3 DNA: TGTGCCTGGAGTCGACAGGGCGGGGAGACCCAGTACTTC. Translating gives CAWSRQGGETQYF.

The J gene is TRBJ1-2, the V gene TRBV6-5; 9 bases align to TRBD1. The germline V gene has CDR1 MNHEY and CDR2 SVGAGI. The junction had 8 bases not matched to a gene; V was cut back by 2 bases and J by 4 bases. The CDR3 contains 16 residues. In nucleotides, the CDR3 is TGTGCCAGCAGTTACGCACCGGGACAGGGTCGCTATGGCTACACCTTC. As protein: CASSYAPGQGRYGYTF.

The chain has TRBV2 and TRBJ1-4, with 8 bases aligning to TRBD1. The germline gives CDR1 SNHLY, CDR2 FYNNEI. Trimming removed 5 bases from V and 7 bases from J; junction bases left unmatched: 6. The CDR3 contains 14 residues. The CDR3 loop is CASSPGQALEKLFF. In DNA form, the CDR3 reads TGTGCCAGCAGTCCGGGACAGGCCCTTGAAAAACTGTTTTTT.

The chain recombines TRBV11-2 with TRBJ1-1, with 9 bases fitting TRBD1. J was trimmed by 0 bases and V by 5 bases; bases with no gene match: 7. The germline gives CDR1 SGHAT, CDR2 FQNNGV. This CDR3 comprises 16 residues. The CDR3 DNA sequence: TGTGCCAGCAGCCCAGACAGGGGGGCGATGAACACTGAAGCTTTCTTT. Amino acid sequence: CASSPDRGAMNTEAFF.

The rearrangement joins TRBV30 to TRBJ2-2; a possible D gene is TRBD1 (5 bases). The V end lost 7 bases, the J end lost 5 bases, and 8 bases lay between the germline ends. This CDR3 is built from 11 residues. Germline V gives CDR1 GTSNPN, CDR2 SVGIG (reference sequence). CDR3 in DNA: TGTGCCTCTTACAGGACCGGGGAGCTGTTTTTT. Translating gives CASYRTGELFF.

In nucleotides, the CDR3 is TGTGCCAGCAGCTCCTCCCGGGGACAGCCCCAAGAGACCCAGTACTTC. This sequence encodes CASSSSRGQPQETQYF. V and J are TRBV11-3 and TRBJ2-5; 7 positions match TRBD1. CDR3 size: 16 residues. V was clipped by 4 bases and J by 1 base; unmatched bases: 9. Germline values: CDR1 SGHNT, CDR2 YENEEA. The full variable domain, its missing parts supplied by reference TRBV11-3 and TRBJ2-5, is EAGVVQSPRYKIIEKKQPVAFWCNPISGHNTLYWYLQNLGQGPELLIRYENEEAVDDSQLPKDRFSAERLKGVDSTLKIQPAELGDSAVYLCASSSSRGQPQETQYFGPGTRLLVL.

The chain is built from TRBV21-1 and TRBJ1-2; the table's TRBD1 call for D was not verified on the DNA. TRBV21-1 is listed as a pseudogene. This CDR3 is built from 16 residues. DNA of the CDR3: TGTGCCAGCAGCAATACCGGGACAGGGCTTCACTATGGCTACACCTTC. Translation: CASSNTGTGLHYGYTF.

The V and J genes are TRBV5-6 and TRBJ2-5, with D possibly being TRBD1 (7 bases). CDR3 length: 16 residues. Trimming removed 4 bases from V and 4 bases from J, with 20 bases in between. Germline CDR1 is SGHDT and CDR2 is YYEEEE. This chain's CDR3 is CASSASRRGLGETQYF. CDR3 coding DNA: TGTGCCAGCAGCGCCTCGCGGAGGGGGCTGGGAGAGACCCAGTACTTC.

The chain has TRBV27 and TRBJ1-2, with D unresolved. Germline CDR1 is MNHEY and CDR2 is SMNVEV (reference sequence). With 1 base removed from V and 4 bases from J, the gap between germline ends came to 7 bases. The CDR3 loop spans 13 amino acids. DNA of the CDR3: TGTGCCAGCAGTTTATTTCCCTCCTATGGCTACACCTTC. Translating gives CASSLFPSYGYTF.

The CDR3 sequence is CASIERTGVNTEAFF. CDR3 nucleotide sequence: TGTGCCAGCATCGAAAGGACAGGGGTGAACACTGAAGCTTTCTTT. The gene calls are TRBV6-1 and TRBJ1-1; 9 nucleotides agree with TRBD1. Germline values: CDR1 MNHNS, CDR2 SASEGT. The junction had 6 bases not matched to a gene; V was cut back by 7 bases and J by 0 bases. This CDR3 is 15 amino acids long.

The V and J genes are TRBV19 and TRBJ2-5; the D gene is possibly TRBD1 (6 bases). The CDR3 is 14 residues long. Looked up from germline, CDR1 is LNHDA and CDR2 is SQIVND (reference sequence). Between the trimmed V and J ends, which lost 8 bases and 1 base, there was a span of 14 bases. For the CDR3, the DNA is TGTGCCAGTTCTCGGGACACTTTCCAAGAGACCCAGTACTTC. It codes for CASSRDTFQETQYF.

CDR3 bases: TGTGCTAGTGACTCATCCCCCAAAGAGCGGGGGACAGATACGCAGTATTTT. Protein sequence: CASDSSPKERGTDTQYF. This chain uses TRBV12-5 with TRBJ2-3; 8 nucleotides align to TRBD2. Germline loops: CDR1 LGHNT, CDR2 FRNRAP. CDR3 length: 17 residues. Trimming cost V 7 bases and J 3 bases; bases outside gene matches: 15.

V usage is TRBV7-8 and J usage is TRBJ2-7, with 11 bases lining up with TRBD2. Germline V gene data show CDR1 as SGHVS and CDR2 as FQNEAQ. The CDR3 is 20 residues long. V shed 5 bases and J 2 bases; nucleotides not matched to a gene: 20. CDR3 bases: TGTGCCAGCAGCCTGGTGAGGCTAGCGGGAGGAACATCCCTTCCCTACGAGCAGTACTTC. Translation gives CASSLVRLAGGTSLPYEQYF. The full variable domain, rest sourced from reference TRBV7-8 and TRBJ2-7, is GAGVSQSPRYKVAKRGQDVALRCDPISGHVSLFWYQQALGQGPEFLTYFQNEAQLDKSGLPSDRFFAERPEGSVSTLKIQRTQQEDSAVYLCASSLVRLAGGTSLPYEQYFGPGTRLTVT.

J is TRBJ2-7 and V is TRBV6-1; a weak D match, TRBD1 (5 bases). Germline lookup yields CDR1 MNHNS and CDR2 SASEGT. V shed 8 bases and J shed 2 bases, with 10 bases lying between them. This CDR3 has 12 amino acids. The CDR3 nucleotides read TGTGCCAGCGGCGACAGTCCCTACGAGCAGTACTTC. Translation: CASGDSPYEQYF.

The chain has TRBV5-4 and TRBJ1-1; perhaps TRBD1 as D (6 bases). V dropped 3 bases and J dropped 4 bases, with 19 bases sitting between them. The germline gives CDR1 SGHNT, CDR2 YYREEE (reference sequence). The length of the CDR3 is 16 residues. DNA for the CDR3: TGTGCCAGCAGCTCCCTGTGGGCAGGGGTGGGCACTGAAGCTTTCTTT. Protein sequence: CASSSLWAGVGTEAFF.